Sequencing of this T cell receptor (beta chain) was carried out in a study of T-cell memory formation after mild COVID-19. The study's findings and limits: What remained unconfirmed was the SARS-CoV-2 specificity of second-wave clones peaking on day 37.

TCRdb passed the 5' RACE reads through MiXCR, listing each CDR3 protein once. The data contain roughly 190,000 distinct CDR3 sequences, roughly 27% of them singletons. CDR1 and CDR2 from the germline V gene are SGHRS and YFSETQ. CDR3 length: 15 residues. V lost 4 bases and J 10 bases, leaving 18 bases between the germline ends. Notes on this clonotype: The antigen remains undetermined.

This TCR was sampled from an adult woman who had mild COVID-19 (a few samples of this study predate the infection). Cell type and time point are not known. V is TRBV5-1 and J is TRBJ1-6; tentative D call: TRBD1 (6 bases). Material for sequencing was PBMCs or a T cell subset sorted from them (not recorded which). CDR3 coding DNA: TGCGCCAGCAGCCCGCTGGGGGGCTGGGACTCACCCCTCCACTTT. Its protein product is CASSPLGGWDSPLHF.